This T cell receptor beta chain was documented in a study of blood T cell repertoires in COVID-19 (dated by TCRdb to 2018 to 2021). As for the study more broadly: Samples covering the acute and convalescent phases of COVID-19 were provided by collaborators in the United States, Italy and Spain. The material from the prospective study consisted of cDNA or gDNA derived from T cells, B-cell-depleted T cells, or PBMCs. The dataset comprised deeply sampled blood TCRbeta repertoires from subjects exposed to, actively infected with, or recovered from COVID-19. The repertoires were released in a freely available public database intended as a resource for research on the immune response to SARS-CoV-2. The samples were drawn from the first 160 participants of the ongoing ImmuneRACE study and from 950 to 1,500 subjects provided by 6 global collaborators. The sample metadata nearly always contained a de-identified subject ID, COVID-19 status, age in years and sex. Where available, HLA class I and class II types were taken from metadata supplied by the sample provider and were not determined by assay-based typing. General study outcomes and caveats: Clinical and demographic metadata were provided uncurated, with the amount varying by source and participant.

From a lookup of the germline V gene (reference sequence), CDR1 and CDR2 are GTSNPN and SVGIG. A distance of 15 bases separates the germline ends of V and J, which lose 2 bases and 8 bases respectively. The CDR3 runs 13 residues from the cysteine to the phenylalanine. Kept here is only the CDR3 DNA, which spans 39 bases and is read in frame from base 1. The immunoSEQ Assay, a bias-controlled multiplex PCR, was used to amplify TCRbeta CDR3 regions from genomic DNA. The study's own analysis went as follows. Nucleated cell counts per sample were estimated from amplification of reference gene primers within the assay. To quantify the absolute abundance of each unique TCRbeta CDR3 rearrangement, sequence reads were collapsed and filtered. For each sample, productive Simpson clonality was calculated as the square root of Simpson's diversity index over productive rearrangements. TCRdb holds this immuneACCESS table with in-frame rearrangements only. Some clones are missing; in checked studies, unresolved V genes explain under half, and the rest has no known cause. That table gives V, J and clone size, and the DNA gave D and trimming. This sample gives over 350,000 clones in total; around nine tenths of them show up just once. Of the sample, around 0.91% is held by the ten largest clones.

On this clone itself: Its antigen specificity is not known. The input lacks base qualities; no much larger clone sits a single base away.

Participants in the prospective study were aged roughly 18 to 89 years, lived in over 20 United States geographic areas, and enrolled through a virtual design. To assign participants to cohorts, the prospective study relied on clinical history that participants themselves reported in a screening survey and a study questionnaire. Mobile phlebotomists in the prospective study collected whole blood, serum and a nasopharyngeal or oropharyngeal swab from every participant. Additional blood draws and questionnaires over an approximately two-month period could optionally be provided by prospective study participants. Before DNA extraction, blood samples from the prospective study were shipped at room temperature or frozen.

The origin of this receptor is a woman in her twenties or thirties with acute COVID-19. The sample was PBMCs or T cells enriched from blood (not recorded which). The rearranged segments are TRBV30 and TRBJ1-2, with the identity of the D gene unclear. The CDR3 reads CAWSMTGVVGYTF. The base sequence is TGTGCCTGGAGTATGACCGGGGTTGTGGGCTACACCTTC.